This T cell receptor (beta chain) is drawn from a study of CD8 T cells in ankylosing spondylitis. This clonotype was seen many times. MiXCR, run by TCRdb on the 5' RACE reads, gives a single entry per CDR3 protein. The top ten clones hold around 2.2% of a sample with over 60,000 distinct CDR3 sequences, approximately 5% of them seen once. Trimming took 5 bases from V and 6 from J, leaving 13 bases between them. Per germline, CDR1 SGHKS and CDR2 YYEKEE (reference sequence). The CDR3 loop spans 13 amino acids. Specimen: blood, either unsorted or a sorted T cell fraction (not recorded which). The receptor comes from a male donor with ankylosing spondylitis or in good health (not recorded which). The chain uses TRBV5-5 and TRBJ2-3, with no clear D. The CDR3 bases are TGTGCCAGCAGTACCTACGGATGGGATACGCAGTATTTT. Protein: CASSTYGWDTQYF. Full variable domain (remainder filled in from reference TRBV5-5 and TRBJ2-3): DAGVTQSPTHLIKTRGQQVTLRCSPISGHKSVSWYQQVLGQGPQFIFQYYEKEERGRGNFPDRFSARQFPNYSSELNVNALLLGDSALYLCASSTYGWDTQYFGPGTRLTVL.